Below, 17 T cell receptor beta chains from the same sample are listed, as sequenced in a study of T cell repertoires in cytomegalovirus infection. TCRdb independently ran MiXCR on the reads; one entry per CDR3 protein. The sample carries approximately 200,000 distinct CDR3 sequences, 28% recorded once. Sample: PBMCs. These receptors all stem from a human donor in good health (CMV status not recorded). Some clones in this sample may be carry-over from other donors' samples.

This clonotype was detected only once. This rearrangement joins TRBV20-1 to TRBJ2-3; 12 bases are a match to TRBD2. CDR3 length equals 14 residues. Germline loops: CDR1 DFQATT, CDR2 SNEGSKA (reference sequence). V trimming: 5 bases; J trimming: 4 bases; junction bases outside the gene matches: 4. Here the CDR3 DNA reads TGCAGTGCTTTCCTAGCGGGGGGGCCAGATACGCAGTATTTT. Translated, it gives CSAFLAGGPDTQYF.

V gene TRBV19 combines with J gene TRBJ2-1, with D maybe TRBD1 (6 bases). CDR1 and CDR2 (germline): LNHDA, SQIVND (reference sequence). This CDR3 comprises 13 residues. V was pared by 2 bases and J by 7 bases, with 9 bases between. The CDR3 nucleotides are TGTGCCAGTAGTATACAGGGGTTAAATGAGCAGTTCTTC. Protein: CASSIQGLNEQFF.

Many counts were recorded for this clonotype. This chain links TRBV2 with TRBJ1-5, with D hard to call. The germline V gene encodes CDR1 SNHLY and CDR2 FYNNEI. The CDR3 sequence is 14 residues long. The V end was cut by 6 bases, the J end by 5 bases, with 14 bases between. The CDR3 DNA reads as TGTGCCAGCAGGACGGGTCCTCTTGATCAGCCCCAGCATTTT. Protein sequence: CASRTGPLDQPQHF. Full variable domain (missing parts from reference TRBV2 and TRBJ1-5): EPEVTQTPSHQVTQMGQEVILRCVPISNHLYFYWYRQILGQKVEFLVSFYNNEISEKSEIFDDQFSVERPDGSNFTLKIRSTKLEDSAMYFCASRTGPLDQPQHFGDGTRLSIL.

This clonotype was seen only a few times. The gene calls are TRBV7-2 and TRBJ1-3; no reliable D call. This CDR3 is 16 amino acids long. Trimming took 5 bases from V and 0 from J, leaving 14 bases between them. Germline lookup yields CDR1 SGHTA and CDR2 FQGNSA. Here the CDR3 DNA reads TGTGCCAGCAGCCAAGGGCCAGGAGGCTCTGGAAACACCATATATTTT. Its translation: CASSQGPGGSGNTIYF. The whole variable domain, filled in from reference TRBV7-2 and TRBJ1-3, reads GAGVSQSPSNKVTEKGKDVELRCDPISGHTALYWYRQSLGQGLEFLIYFQGNSAPDKSGLPSDRFSAERTGGSVSTLTIQRTQQEDSAVYLCASSQGPGGSGNTIYFGEGSWLTVV.

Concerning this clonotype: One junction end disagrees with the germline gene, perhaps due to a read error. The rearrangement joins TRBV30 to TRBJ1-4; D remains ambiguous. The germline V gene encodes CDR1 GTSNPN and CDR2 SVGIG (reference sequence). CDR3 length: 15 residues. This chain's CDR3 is CACSVPRQSNEKLFF. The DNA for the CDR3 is TGTGCCTGCAGTGTACCGAGGCAGAGTAATGAAAAACTGTTTTTT.

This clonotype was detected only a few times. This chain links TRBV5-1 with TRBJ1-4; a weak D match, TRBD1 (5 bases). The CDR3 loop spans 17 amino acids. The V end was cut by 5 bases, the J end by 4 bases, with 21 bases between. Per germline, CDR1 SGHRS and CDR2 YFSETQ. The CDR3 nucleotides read TGCGCCAGCAGACGTACCGGGGACCCAGGACTTAATGAAAAACTGTTTTTT. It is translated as CASRRTGDPGLNEKLFF.

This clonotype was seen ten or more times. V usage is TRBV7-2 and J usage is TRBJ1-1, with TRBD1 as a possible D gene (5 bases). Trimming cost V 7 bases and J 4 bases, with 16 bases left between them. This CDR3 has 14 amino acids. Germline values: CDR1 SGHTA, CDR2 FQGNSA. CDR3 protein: CASTWDLEATEAFF. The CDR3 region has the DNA TGTGCCAGCACCTGGGACCTGGAGGCCACTGAAGCTTTCTTT.

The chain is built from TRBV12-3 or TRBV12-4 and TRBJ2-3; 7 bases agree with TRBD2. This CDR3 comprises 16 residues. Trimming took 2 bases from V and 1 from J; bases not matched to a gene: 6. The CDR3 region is CASSLSVGGGTDTQYF. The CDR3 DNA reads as TGTGCCAGCAGTTTATCCGTGGGGGGGGGCACAGATACGCAGTATTTT.

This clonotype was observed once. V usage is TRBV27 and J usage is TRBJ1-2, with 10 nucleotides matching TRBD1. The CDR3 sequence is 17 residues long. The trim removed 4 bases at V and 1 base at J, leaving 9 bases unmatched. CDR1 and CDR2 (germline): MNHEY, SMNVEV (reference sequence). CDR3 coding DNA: TGTGCCAGCAGTTCACGGGACAGGGGAGATATTAACTATGGCTACACCTTC. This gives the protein CASSSRDRGDINYGYTF.

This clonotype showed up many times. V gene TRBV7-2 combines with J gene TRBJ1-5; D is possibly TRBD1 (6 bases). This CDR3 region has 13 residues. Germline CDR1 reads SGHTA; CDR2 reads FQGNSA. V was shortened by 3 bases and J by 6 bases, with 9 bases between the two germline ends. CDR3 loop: CASSFRGAQPQHF. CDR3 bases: TGTGCCAGCAGCTTTAGGGGGGCTCAGCCCCAGCATTTT.

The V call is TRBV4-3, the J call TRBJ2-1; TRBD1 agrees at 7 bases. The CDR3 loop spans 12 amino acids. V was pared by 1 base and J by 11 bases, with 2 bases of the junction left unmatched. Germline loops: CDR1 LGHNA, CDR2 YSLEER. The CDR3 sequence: CASSQATGKQFF. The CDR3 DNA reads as TGCGCCAGCAGCCAAGCGACAGGGAAGCAGTTCTTC.

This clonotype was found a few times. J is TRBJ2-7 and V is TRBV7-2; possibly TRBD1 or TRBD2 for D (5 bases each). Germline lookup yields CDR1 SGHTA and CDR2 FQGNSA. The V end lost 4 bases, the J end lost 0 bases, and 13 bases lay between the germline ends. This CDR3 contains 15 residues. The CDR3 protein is CASSYRDGFSYEQYF. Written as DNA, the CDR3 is TGTGCCAGCAGCTACCGGGACGGATTCTCCTACGAGCAGTACTTC. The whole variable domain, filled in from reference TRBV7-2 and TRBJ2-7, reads GAGVSQSPSNKVTEKGKDVELRCDPISGHTALYWYRQSLGQGLEFLIYFQGNSAPDKSGLPSDRFSAERTGGSVSTLTIQRTQQEDSAVYLCASSYRDGFSYEQYFGPGTRLTVT.

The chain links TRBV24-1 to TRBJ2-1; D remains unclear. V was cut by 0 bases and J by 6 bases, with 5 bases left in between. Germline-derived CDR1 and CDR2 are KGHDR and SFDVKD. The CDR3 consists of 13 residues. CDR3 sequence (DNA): TGTGCCACCAGTGATTTGAACAGCAATGAGCAGTTCTTC. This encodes CATSDLNSNEQFF.

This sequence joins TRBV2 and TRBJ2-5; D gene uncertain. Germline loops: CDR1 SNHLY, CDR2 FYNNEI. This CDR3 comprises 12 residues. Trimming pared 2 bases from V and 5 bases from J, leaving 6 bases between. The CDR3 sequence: CASSERSETQYF. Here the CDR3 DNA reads TGTGCCAGCAGTGAACGGTCGGAGACCCAGTACTTC.

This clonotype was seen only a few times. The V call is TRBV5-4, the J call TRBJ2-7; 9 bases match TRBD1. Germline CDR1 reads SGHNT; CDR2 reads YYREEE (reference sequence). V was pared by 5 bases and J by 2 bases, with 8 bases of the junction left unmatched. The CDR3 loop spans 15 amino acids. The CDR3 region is CASSPGTGSTYEQYF. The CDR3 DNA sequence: TGTGCCAGCAGTCCCGGGACAGGGTCCACCTACGAGCAGTACTTC.

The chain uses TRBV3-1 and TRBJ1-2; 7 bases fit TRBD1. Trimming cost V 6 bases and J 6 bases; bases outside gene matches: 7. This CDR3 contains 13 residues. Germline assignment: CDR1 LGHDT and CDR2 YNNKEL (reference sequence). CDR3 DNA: TGTGCCAGCAGTCACCGGGACAGCGATGGCTACACCTTC. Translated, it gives CASSHRDSDGYTF.

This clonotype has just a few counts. The CDR3, as DNA: TGTGCCAGCAGCTTAACGAGATACGAGCAGTACTTC. Its translation is CASSLTRYEQYF. The chain couples TRBV7-2 to TRBJ2-7; D uncertain. The CDR3 has 12 amino acids. Germline V CDR1 and CDR2: SGHTA, FQGNSA. V lost 2 bases and J lost 4, with 6 bases in between.